The 26 T cell receptor beta chains in this list originate from one sample, sequenced in a study of identical twins. TCRdb re-called the 5' RACE reads through MiXCR, storing one row per CDR3 protein. The sample comprises roughly 1,500,000 distinct CDR3 sequences, around 33% of which are singletons, and under 0.35% rests with the top ten. The sequencing input was cord blood. The receptors were gathered from a newborn girl in good health.

The V call is TRBV7-2, the J call TRBJ2-3; D might be TRBD2 (5 bases). Germline CDR1 reads SGHTA; CDR2 reads FQGNSA. The CDR3 loop spans 13 amino acids. Trimming cost V 2 bases and J 7 bases, with 10 bases left between them. Written as DNA, the CDR3 is TGTGCCAGCAGCTTAAGTCAGCGGTATACGCAGTATTTT. It codes for CASSLSQRYTQYF.

The chain combines TRBV20-1 with TRBJ1-2, with D possibly TRBD1 on 5 matching bases. Looked up from germline, CDR1 is DFQATT and CDR2 is SNEGSKA (reference sequence). The CDR3 is 13 amino acids. Trimming pared 7 bases from V and 1 base from J, leaving 13 bases between. The CDR3 DNA is TGCAGTGTTCTAAAGCAGGGTAACTATGGCTACACCTTC. Its protein product is CSVLKQGNYGYTF.

CDR3: CASSLKDGGTEAFF. The CDR3 DNA reads as TGTGCCAGCAGCTTAAAGGATGGGGGCACTGAAGCTTTCTTT. This chain connects TRBV7-9 to TRBJ1-1; TRBD1 is a possible D gene (5 bases). Trimming pared 2 bases from V and 4 bases from J, leaving 11 bases between. The CDR3 has 14 residues. Germline CDR1 reads SEHNR; CDR2 reads FQNEAQ (reference sequence).

With regard to this clonotype: A junction boundary mismatches the germline segment, possibly from a read error. The V call is TRBV27, the J call TRBJ2-7; tentatively, D is TRBD2 (6 bases). CDR1 and CDR2 (germline): MNHEY, SMNVEV (reference sequence). This CDR3 region has 14 residues. CDR3 protein: CVSSFGRGTYEQYF. For the CDR3, the DNA is TGTGTCAGCAGTTTTGGTCGGGGGACCTACGAGCAGTACTTC.

This clonotype was seen a few times. The V and J genes are TRBV7-2 and TRBJ2-7; TRBD2 agrees at 7 bases. This CDR3 contains 13 residues. V lost 9 bases to trimming and J lost 6 bases; unmatched junction nucleotides: 11. Germline CDR1 SGHTA, CDR2 FQGNSA. The CDR3 here is CASLNFGGGEQYF. Here the CDR3 DNA reads TGTGCCAGTCTCAACTTTGGGGGGGGCGAGCAGTACTTC. Full variable domain (rest looked up from reference TRBV7-2 and TRBJ2-7): GAGVSQSPSNKVTEKGKDVELRCDPISGHTALYWYRQSLGQGLEFLIYFQGNSAPDKSGLPSDRFSAERTGGSVSTLTIQRTQQEDSAVYLCASLNFGGGEQYFGPGTRLTVT.

This clonotype was seen at least ten times. The CDR3 region is CASKRQETQYF. CDR3 DNA sequence: TGTGCCAGCAAACGCCAAGAGACCCAGTACTTC. J is TRBJ2-5 and V is TRBV28; D ambiguous. V was cut by 7 bases and J by 1 base, with 4 bases left in between. This CDR3 contains 11 residues. Germline V gene data show CDR1 as MDHEN and CDR2 as SYDVKM.

A single count supports this clonotype. This may be a read error: a much more frequent sequence differs by one nucleotide. The V gene is TRBV6-1, the J gene TRBJ2-5; D might be TRBD1 or TRBD2, each matching 5 bases. Germline V gene sequence: CDR1 MNHNS, CDR2 SASEGT. The CDR3 totals 12 residues. The DNA for the CDR3 is TGTGCCAGCAGTGAACAGGGAGAGACCCGGTACTTC. As protein: CASSEQGETRYF.

There are a few counts of this clonotype. This chain joins TRBV20-1 and TRBJ1-6, with TRBD1 as a possible D gene (6 bases). The V gene lost 6 bases and the J gene lost 8 bases, with 11 bases spanning the gap. The CDR3 covers 12 residues. Germline CDR1 is DFQATT and CDR2 is SNEGSKA (reference sequence). The CDR3 loop is CSAESGDSPLHF. The DNA for the CDR3 is TGCAGTGCAGAATCAGGGGATTCACCCCTCCACTTT.

On this clonotype itself: One junction end disagrees with the germline gene, perhaps due to a read error. The chain links TRBV5-1 to TRBJ2-5; weak D call: TRBD2 (5 bases). Germline V gene sequence: CDR1 SGHRS, CDR2 YFSETQ. This CDR3 contains 14 residues. In nucleotides, the CDR3 is TGCGCCAGCAGCGAGTGGGAGATCCAAGAGAACCAGTACTTC. It encodes CASSEWEIQENQYF.

This sequence joins TRBV25-1 and TRBJ1-1, with D uncertain. In germline, CDR1 is MGHDK, CDR2 SYGVNS. Trimming took off 5 bases at V and 0 bases at J, with 19 bases between the two ends. The CDR3 has 17 residues. The CDR3 sequence is CASSPKGPTAMNTEAFF. CDR3 nucleotides: TGTGCCAGCAGTCCAAAGGGTCCGACGGCTATGAACACTGAAGCTTTCTTT.

This clonotype was counted once. The V call is TRBV3-1, the J call TRBJ2-1; 8 nucleotides match TRBD2. Germline V lookup: CDR1 LGHDT, CDR2 YNNKEL (reference sequence). V shed 1 base and J 8 bases; nucleotides not matched to a gene: 7. The CDR3 has 15 residues. CDR3 protein: CASSQGISGIHEQFF. As DNA, the CDR3 is TGTGCCAGCAGCCAAGGGATTAGCGGGATACATGAGCAGTTCTTC.

Only a few counts were recorded for this clonotype. CDR3 DNA: TGCAGTGCTAGAGATGGGGGGGCCTCCACTACCTACGAGCAGTACTTC. Its protein is CSARDGGASTTYEQYF. The chain links TRBV20-1 to TRBJ2-7; weak D call: TRBD2 (7 bases). Germline values: CDR1 DFQATT, CDR2 SNEGSKA (reference sequence). The length of the CDR3 is 16 residues. V was pared by 0 bases and J by 2 bases, with 17 bases between.

This clonotype was seen a handful of times. The V gene is TRBV4-2, the J gene TRBJ1-5; 12 bases align to TRBD1. Looked up from germline, CDR1 is LGHNA and CDR2 is YNFKEQ. The J segment lost 6 bases and the V segment lost 0 bases, leaving 3 bases of the junction unmatched. This CDR3 is 16 amino acids long. CDR3 sequence (DNA): TGTGCCAGCAGCCAAGAAGGGACAGGGGGCCGTCAGCCCCAGCATTTT. This translates into CASSQEGTGGRQPQHF.

This clonotype was counted between two and nine times. This chain links TRBV10-3 with TRBJ1-5, with 9 nucleotides matching TRBD1. The V and J ends lost 10 bases and 3 bases, in that order; junction bases with no gene match: 10. The CDR3 sequence is 15 residues long. Germline values: CDR1 ENHRY, CDR2 SYGVKD. The CDR3 region is CATAEGTGINQPQHF. CDR3 DNA: TGTGCCACCGCTGAGGGGACAGGGATCAATCAGCCCCAGCATTTT.

The chain uses TRBV12-3 or TRBV12-4 and TRBJ1-2; no clear D. The CDR3 runs 12 residues. Trimming removed 5 bases at V and 6 bases at J, with 10 bases between. CDR3 protein: CASSRGENGYTF. As DNA, the CDR3 is TGTGCCAGCAGTCGGGGAGAGAATGGCTACACCTTC.

The genes are TRBV28 and TRBJ2-5; 8 positions match TRBD1. Germline assignment: CDR1 MDHEN and CDR2 SYDVKM. CDR3 size: 16 residues. The V and J ends lost 3 bases and 11 bases, in that order; junction bases with no gene match: 17. This CDR3 is CASSFPSGGSLGGQYF. The CDR3 nucleotides are TGTGCCAGCAGTTTTCCCTCAGGGGGCTCTCTTGGCGGGCAGTACTTC.

The chain employs TRBV28 and TRBJ2-1, with a possible D match to TRBD1 (6 bases). V gave up 5 bases and J gave up 9 bases, with 17 bases separating them. The CDR3 totals 14 residues. Germline V gives CDR1 MDHEN, CDR2 SYDVKM. CDR3 sequence: CASSPPGHTGEQFF. Written as DNA, the CDR3 is TGTGCCAGCAGTCCCCCGGGACACACGGGTGAGCAGTTCTTC. Variable domain in full (rest from reference TRBV28 and TRBJ2-1): DVKVTQSSRYLVKRTGEKVFLECVQDMDHENMFWYRQDPGLGLRLIYFSYDVKMKEKGDIPEGYSVSREKKERFSLILESASTNQTSMYLCASSPPGHTGEQFFGPGTRLTVL.

This clonotype was picked up a small number of times. The genes are TRBV10-2 and TRBJ1-2, with 12 bases aligning to TRBD1. This CDR3 contains 17 residues. In germline, CDR1 is WSHSY, CDR2 SAAADI. J gave up 1 base and V 8 bases, and 11 bases lay outside the gene matches. CDR3 loop: CASRRPGTGGINYGYTF. The CDR3 DNA is TGCGCCAGCCGTAGACCCGGGACAGGGGGCATTAACTATGGCTACACCTTC.

The chain links TRBV27 to TRBJ1-1; the D is unclear. With 0 bases removed from V and 4 bases from J, the gap between germline ends came to 9 bases. From germline, CDR1 is MNHEY and CDR2 SMNVEV (reference sequence). This CDR3 spans 14 amino acids. The CDR3 loop reads CASSLSKWGTEAFF. The CDR3, as DNA: TGTGCCAGCAGTTTATCGAAATGGGGCACTGAAGCTTTCTTT.

Only a few counts were recorded for this clonotype. The V gene is TRBV3-1, the J gene TRBJ1-2; 7 bases line up with TRBD1. Germline V CDR1 and CDR2: LGHDT, YNNKEL (reference sequence). The CDR3 extends over 17 amino acids. V gave up 3 bases and J gave up 4 bases; unmatched junction bases: 14. The CDR3 loop reads CASSQWDRSLPFYGYTF. The CDR3 nucleotides read TGTGCCAGCAGCCAGTGGGACAGAAGCTTACCATTCTATGGCTACACCTTC.

This clonotype was recorded at least ten times. This chain links TRBV2 with TRBJ1-6; perhaps TRBD1 as D (6 bases). In germline, CDR1 is SNHLY, CDR2 FYNNEI. This CDR3 has 14 amino acids. The V and J ends lost 3 bases and 9 bases respectively, with 12 bases between them. CDR3 sequence (DNA): TGTGCCAGCAGTGAGGGACAACAATTTTCACCCCTCCACTTT. It yields the protein CASSEGQQFSPLHF.

The rearrangement joins TRBV9 to TRBJ1-5; D is unresolved. V was trimmed by 2 bases and J by 4 bases, leaving 10 bases between them. The CDR3 consists of 14 residues. CDR1 SGDLS and CDR2 YYNGEE come from the germline V gene. The CDR3 is CASSVGGFNQPQHF. The CDR3 DNA reads as TGTGCCAGCAGCGTGGGAGGCTTTAATCAGCCCCAGCATTTT. The full variable domain, completed using reference TRBV9 and TRBJ1-5, is DSGVTQTPKHLITATGQRVTLRCSPRSGDLSVYWYQQSLDQGLQFLIQYYNGEERAKGNILERFSAQQFPDLHSELNLSSLELGDSALYFCASSVGGFNQPQHFGDGTRLSIL.

The CDR3 coding sequence is TGTGCCACCAGCACCAGACAGAGCAATCAGCCCCAGCATTTT. Amino acids: CATSTRQSNQPQHF. The J gene is TRBJ1-5, the V gene TRBV15; D perhaps matches TRBD1 (5 bases). Trimming took 4 bases from V and 1 from J, leaving 8 bases between them. CDR1 is LNHNV, CDR2 YYDKDF, per germline (reference sequence). The CDR3 totals 14 residues.

This clonotype has a handful of counts. The chain combines TRBV4-1 with TRBJ2-7; 11 nucleotides align to TRBD2. The CDR3 is made up of 17 amino acids. Germline V lookup: CDR1 MGHRA, CDR2 YSYEKL. J was trimmed by 0 bases and V by 5 bases; bases with no gene match: 9. The chain's CDR3 is CASSVTLAGGSSYEQYF. The CDR3 DNA is TGCGCCAGCAGCGTTACCCTAGCGGGAGGTAGCTCCTACGAGCAGTACTTC.

The chain recombines TRBV27 with TRBJ1-4; possible D gene TRBD1, 5 bases. CDR1 and CDR2 (germline): MNHEY, SMNVEV (reference sequence). The ends were cut back, 3 bases at V and 4 bases at J, with 12 bases in the middle. The CDR3 consists of 15 residues. The CDR3 reads CASSFMDKGNEKLFF. The DNA of the CDR3 is TGTGCCAGCAGTTTTATGGACAAGGGTAATGAAAAACTGTTTTTT.

The sample holds many counts of this clonotype. The chain couples TRBV24-1 to TRBJ1-2; TRBD1 is a possible D gene (6 bases). V was pared by 4 bases and J by 2 bases, with 10 bases between. This CDR3 spans 14 amino acids. The V gene's germline CDR1 is KGHDR and CDR2 SFDVKD. The CDR3 here is CATSDIDRNYGYTF. CDR3 sequence (DNA): TGTGCCACCAGTGACATCGACAGGAACTATGGCTACACCTTC.